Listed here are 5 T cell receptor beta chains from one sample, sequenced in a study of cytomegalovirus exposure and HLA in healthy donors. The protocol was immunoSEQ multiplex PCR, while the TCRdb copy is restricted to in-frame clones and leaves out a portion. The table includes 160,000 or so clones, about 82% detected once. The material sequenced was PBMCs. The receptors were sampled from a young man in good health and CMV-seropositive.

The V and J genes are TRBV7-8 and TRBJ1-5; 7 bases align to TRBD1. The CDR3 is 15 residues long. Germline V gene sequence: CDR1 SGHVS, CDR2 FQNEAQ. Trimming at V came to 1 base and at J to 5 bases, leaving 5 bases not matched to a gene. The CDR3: CASSLGRDSYQPQHF. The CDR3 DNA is TGTGCCAGCAGCTTAGGCCGGGACAGTTATCAGCCCCAGCATTTT. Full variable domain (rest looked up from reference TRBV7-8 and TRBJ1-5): GAGVSQSPRYKVAKRGQDVALRCDPISGHVSLFWYQQALGQGPEFLTYFQNEAQLDKSGLPSDRFFAERPEGSVSTLKIQRTQQEDSAVYLCASSLGRDSYQPQHFGDGTRLSIL.

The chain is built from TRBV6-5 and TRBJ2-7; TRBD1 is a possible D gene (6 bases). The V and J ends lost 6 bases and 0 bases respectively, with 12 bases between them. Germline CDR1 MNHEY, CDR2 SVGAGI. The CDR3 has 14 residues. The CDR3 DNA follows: TGTGCCAGCAGCTTCTGGGACAACTCCTACGAGCAGTACTTC. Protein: CASSFWDNSYEQYF.

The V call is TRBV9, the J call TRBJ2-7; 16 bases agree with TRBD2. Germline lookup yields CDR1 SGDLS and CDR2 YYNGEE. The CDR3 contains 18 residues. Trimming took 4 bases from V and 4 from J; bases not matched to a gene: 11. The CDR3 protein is CASSTGTSGGAVEYEQYF. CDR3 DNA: TGTGCCAGCAGCACCGGGACTAGCGGGGGGGCCGTCGAGTACGAGCAGTACTTC.

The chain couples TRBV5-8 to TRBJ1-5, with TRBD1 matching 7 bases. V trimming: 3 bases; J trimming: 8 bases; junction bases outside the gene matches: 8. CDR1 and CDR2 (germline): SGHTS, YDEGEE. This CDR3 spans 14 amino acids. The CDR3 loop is CASSSDRIEEPQHF. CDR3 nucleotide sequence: TGTGCCAGCAGCTCGGACAGGATAGAAGAGCCCCAGCATTTT.

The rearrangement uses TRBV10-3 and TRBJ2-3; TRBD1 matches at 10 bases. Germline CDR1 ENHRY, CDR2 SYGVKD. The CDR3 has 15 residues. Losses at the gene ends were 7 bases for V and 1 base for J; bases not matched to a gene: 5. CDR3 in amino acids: CAINRGTGGTDTQYF. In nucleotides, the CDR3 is TGTGCCATCAACCGCGGGACAGGGGGCACAGATACGCAGTATTTT.